This T cell receptor (beta chain) was found in a study of blood T cell repertoires in COVID-19. The V segment lost 4 bases and the J segment 3 bases; nucleotides outside the gene matches: 3. CDR3 length: 14 amino acids. In germline, CDR1 is SEHNR, CDR2 FQNEAQ (reference sequence). TCRdb's table, derived via immunoSEQ multiplex PCR, lists solely in-frame clones and lacks some. Here the sample spans about 200,000 clones, about nine tenths being singletons. This sequence was found in a man older than 75 with acute or convalescent COVID-19. This sequence joins TRBV7-9 and TRBJ2-1; 7 bases align to TRBD2. Source material: peripheral blood. The chain's CDR3 is CASSYSGHYNEQFF. CDR3 bases: TGTGCCAGCAGCTATAGCGGGCACTACAATGAGCAGTTCTTC.